One and the same sample provided the 22 T cell receptor beta chains below, sequenced in a study of CD8+CD57+ T cells in acquired aplastic anemia. Patients chosen for sequencing had shown CD8+CD57+ cell expansion by flow cytometry. Genomic DNA provided the template from which TCR beta VDJ and CDR3 profiles were obtained. Each CDR3 protein is one row after TCRdb ran MiXCR on the reads. The table lists 200,000 to 250,000 distinct CDR3 sequences, around 49% of them singletons. Sequenced: sorted CD4+, CD8+, or CD8+CD57+ T cells (not recorded which) from PBMCs. The receptors were gathered from a human donor with aplastic anemia.

With regard to this clonotype: The germline gene is not matched at one end of the junction; a read error may be the cause. The chain combines TRBV6-5 with TRBJ1-2; unclear D gene. The CDR3 extends over 13 amino acids. CDR1 MNHEY and CDR2 SVGAGI come from the germline V gene. The CDR3 loop is CASSYPDHRRYTF. Written as DNA, the CDR3 is TGTGCCAGTAGTTACCCGGACCACCGGCGGTACACCTTC.

The chain combines TRBV20-1 with TRBJ1-6, with D possibly TRBD1 on 6 matching bases. In germline, CDR1 is DFQATT, CDR2 SNEGSKA (reference sequence). Trimming took off 0 bases at V and 10 bases at J, with 19 bases between the two ends. CDR3 size: 16 residues. The CDR3 DNA is TGCAGTGCTAGAGATTTATTAGGCAGGGGACCATCACCCCTCCACTTT. This encodes CSARDLLGRGPSPLHF.

The V and J genes are TRBV19 and TRBJ2-3; a possible D gene is TRBD2 (6 bases). Germline V gene lookup returns CDR1 LNHDA and CDR2 SQIVND (reference sequence). With 4 bases removed from V and 2 bases from J, the gap between germline ends came to 19 bases. This CDR3 is built from 17 residues. Here the CDR3 reads CASSSGAQRVTTDTQYF. The CDR3 DNA is TGTGCCAGTAGTAGCGGGGCCCAGCGGGTCACCACAGATACGCAGTATTTT.

The gene calls are TRBV5-1 and TRBJ1-6; 7 nucleotides line up with TRBD1. V lost 4 bases to trimming and J lost 8 bases; unmatched junction nucleotides: 6. Germline CDR1 reads SGHRS; CDR2 reads YFSETQ. This CDR3 is 14 amino acids long. The CDR3 bases are TGCGCCAGCAGCGGCGGGACAGACTATTCACCCCTCCACTTT. As protein: CASSGGTDYSPLHF.

The CDR3, as DNA: TGTGCCAGCAGTTTAGGGAAGTATAATTCACCCCTCCACTTT. Protein sequence: CASSLGKYNSPLHF. The rearrangement uses TRBV2 and TRBJ1-6; no firm D call. V was cut by 5 bases and J by 4 bases, with 9 bases left in between. Germline CDR1 SNHLY, CDR2 FYNNEI. The CDR3 extends over 14 amino acids.

This clonotype was found many times. DNA for the CDR3: TGCGCCAGCAGCGGGACAGGGGGCGGCACAGATACGCAGTATTTT. It specifies CASSGTGGGTDTQYF. The chain carries TRBV5-1 and TRBJ2-3; 12 bases are a match to TRBD1. Trimming cost V 4 bases and J 1 base; bases outside gene matches: 1. The germline CDR1 and CDR2 sequences are SGHRS and YFSETQ. The CDR3 totals 15 residues.

The chain uses TRBV6-6 and TRBJ2-3; possible D gene TRBD2, 5 bases. Trimming pared 8 bases from V and 5 bases from J, leaving 17 bases between. This CDR3 comprises 14 residues. Germline CDR1 MNHNY, CDR2 SVGAGI (reference sequence). CDR3 protein: CASCLTGSEDTQYF. Written as DNA, the CDR3 is TGTGCCAGCTGCCTGACGGGGTCCGAAGATACGCAGTATTTT.

The chain links TRBV10-3 to TRBJ1-2, with 8 bases aligning to TRBD1. The ends lost 6 bases at V and 2 bases at J; junction bases unmatched: 5. This CDR3 comprises 14 residues. Germline V gene data show CDR1 as ENHRY and CDR2 as SYGVKD. The DNA of the CDR3 is TGTGCCATCAGAATTACAGGGGGAAACTATGGCTACACCTTC. This encodes CAIRITGGNYGYTF.

This chain links TRBV10-3 with TRBJ2-4, with 10 bases fitting TRBD1. J gave up 6 bases and V 3 bases, and 5 bases lay outside the gene matches. Germline V gene sequence: CDR1 ENHRY, CDR2 SYGVKD. CDR3 length: 15 amino acids. The CDR3 region has the DNA TGTGCCATCAGTGACTCGGGACAGGGGAGAAACATTCAGTACTTC. Amino acid sequence: CAISDSGQGRNIQYF.

This chain joins TRBV5-4 and TRBJ1-5; 12 bases are a match to TRBD1. Germline V gene lookup returns CDR1 SGHNT and CDR2 YYREEE (reference sequence). The CDR3 covers 15 residues. The junction had 6 bases not matched to a gene; V was cut back by 4 bases and J by 7 bases. Written as DNA, the CDR3 is TGTGCCAGCAGCCCGGGACAGGGGGCGGCCCAGCCCCAGCATTTT. Amino acids: CASSPGQGAAQPQHF.

The rearrangement joins TRBV19 to TRBJ2-4; 8 nucleotides align to TRBD1. Germline V gene lookup returns CDR1 LNHDA and CDR2 SQIVND (reference sequence). This CDR3 is 16 amino acids long. J was trimmed by 0 bases and V by 4 bases; bases with no gene match: 5. The CDR3 sequence is CASSNRGALAKNIQYF. DNA of the CDR3: TGTGCCAGTAGTAACAGGGGGGCTTTAGCCAAAAACATTCAGTACTTC.

This clonotype was detected a few times. The genes are TRBV20-1 and TRBJ1-6, with a possible D match to TRBD1 (5 bases). This CDR3 contains 13 residues. Germline assignment: CDR1 DFQATT and CDR2 SNEGSKA (reference sequence). V lost 6 bases and J 7 bases, leaving 13 bases between the germline ends. The CDR3 DNA reads as TGCAGTGCCACCCCGGGGGGAAATTCACCCCTCCACTTT. Its protein product is CSATPGGNSPLHF.

The chain employs TRBV5-6 and TRBJ1-6, with a tentative D call TRBD1 (6 bases). The CDR3 spans 14 residues. Germline V gives CDR1 SGHDT, CDR2 YYEEEE. V lost 4 bases, J lost 7 bases, and 12 bases lay in between. The DNA of the CDR3 is TGTGCCAGCAGCATAATAGGACAGAATTCACCCCTCCACTTT. Translating it yields CASSIIGQNSPLHF.

The V call is TRBV7-9, the J call TRBJ1-4; perhaps TRBD1 as D (5 bases). This CDR3 spans 13 amino acids. Looked up from germline, CDR1 is SEHNR and CDR2 is FQNEAQ (reference sequence). Trimming removed 5 bases at V and 7 bases at J, with 11 bases between. The CDR3 DNA is TGTGCCAGCAGCGCAGGGAAATTTGAAAAACTGTTTTTT. Translated, it gives CASSAGKFEKLFF.

This clonotype has just a few counts. The rearrangement joins TRBV2 to TRBJ1-2, with 9 bases that match TRBD1. CDR1 is SNHLY, CDR2 FYNNEI, per germline. The length of the CDR3 is 16 residues. Trimming cost V 8 bases and J 0 bases; bases outside gene matches: 10. The CDR3 spells CASGRTGDYTNYGYTF. The DNA of the CDR3 is TGTGCCAGCGGGAGGACAGGGGACTACACTAACTATGGCTACACCTTC.

With respect to this clonotype: One junction end does not reproduce the germline sequence, and a read error may be involved. The V and J genes are TRBV7-6 and TRBJ2-1, with D possibly matching TRBD2 (7 bases). The CDR3 loop spans 16 amino acids. CDR1 and CDR2 (germline): SGHVS, FNYEAQ. CDR3 residues: CASSAHPSAGADEQFF. As DNA, the CDR3 is TGTGCTAGCAGCGCCCATCCCTCGGCGGGGGCGGATGAGCAGTTCTTC.

This clonotype was detected a few times. The chain carries TRBV28 and TRBJ2-3; possible D gene TRBD2, 6 bases. Germline V CDR1 and CDR2: MDHEN, SYDVKM. V dropped 2 bases and J dropped 2 bases, with 11 bases sitting between them. This CDR3 has 15 residues. CDR3 in amino acids: CASSLPRGNTDTQYF. The CDR3 bases are TGTGCCAGCAGTTTACCCCGGGGGAACACAGATACGCAGTATTTT.

This clonotype was seen many times. The chain recombines TRBV2 with TRBJ1-5; TRBD1 matches at 7 bases. The germline V gene encodes CDR1 SNHLY and CDR2 FYNNEI. V was clipped by 6 bases and J by 3 bases; unmatched bases: 5. The CDR3 sequence is 14 residues long. The CDR3 sequence is CASSGQENNQPQHF. CDR3 DNA: TGTGCCAGCAGCGGACAGGAGAACAATCAGCCCCAGCATTTT.

This clonotype was counted many times. CDR3 nucleotide sequence: TGTGCCAGCAGTAAAGGGACAGGGCGAAGCTACGAGCAGTACTTC. Translating gives CASSKGTGRSYEQYF. The V gene is TRBV28, the J gene TRBJ2-7; TRBD1 aligns across 9 bases. V lost 5 bases to trimming and J lost 3 bases; unmatched junction nucleotides: 8. CDR1 is MDHEN, CDR2 SYDVKM, per germline. The CDR3 extends over 15 amino acids.

The chain recombines TRBV20-1 with TRBJ2-7, with 8 nucleotides matching TRBD1. This CDR3 comprises 14 residues. The J segment lost 1 base and the V segment lost 0 bases, leaving 2 bases of the junction unmatched. The germline CDR1 and CDR2 sequences are DFQATT and SNEGSKA (reference sequence). The CDR3 DNA follows: TGCAGTGCTAGAGATGACAGGGGATCCTACGAGCAGTACTTC. Its translation is CSARDDRGSYEQYF.

This clonotype has a count of ten or more. The chain uses TRBV5-5 and TRBJ1-2; 7 bases are shared with TRBD1. Germline loops: CDR1 SGHKS, CDR2 YYEKEE (reference sequence). V shed 1 base and J 7 bases; nucleotides not matched to a gene: 4. This CDR3 has 13 amino acids. The CDR3 region has the DNA TGTGCCAGCAGCTTGACAGGGGAGAGTGGCTACACCTTC. Translated, it gives CASSLTGESGYTF.

This clonotype was observed at least ten times. The rearrangement uses TRBV28 and TRBJ1-2; D possibly corresponds to TRBD1 (5 bases). From germline, CDR1 is MDHEN and CDR2 SYDVKM. Trimming took 2 bases from V and 3 from J, leaving 13 bases between them. The length of the CDR3 is 15 residues. DNA of the CDR3: TGTGCCAGCAGTTTAGCGGGCGTGGGGGACTATGGCTACACCTTC. Its protein product is CASSLAGVGDYGYTF.